Below, 30 T cell receptor beta chains from the same sample are listed, as sequenced in a study of blood T cell repertoires in COVID-19. The protocol was immunoSEQ multiplex PCR, while the TCRdb copy is restricted to in-frame clones and leaves out a portion. Of roughly 30,000 clones detected, more than 65% appear once; the ten largest clones hold approximately 16%. Sequencing was performed on peripheral blood. All receptors derive from a woman aged 60-75 years with acute or convalescent COVID-19.

This clone was observed once. The chain recombines TRBV27 with TRBJ2-7, with a possible D match to TRBD2 (5 bases). Germline V lookup: CDR1 MNHEY, CDR2 SMNVEV (reference sequence). V was clipped by 5 bases and J by 3 bases, with 11 bases between them. This CDR3 contains 13 residues. CDR3 bases: TGTGCCAGCAGTCTCGGAGGTTACTACGAGCAGTACTTC. Its protein product is CASSLGGYYEQYF.

The rearrangement links TRBV29-1 to TRBJ1-1; D is possibly TRBD1 (6 bases). The CDR3 loop spans 16 amino acids. V lost 1 base and J lost 1, with 16 bases in between. Germline CDR1 SQVTM, CDR2 ANQGSEA. The CDR3 region has the DNA TGCAGCGTTGAAGGTGGCAGGGGCTTCCGGAACACTGAAGCTTTCTTT. Residues: CSVEGGRGFRNTEAFF.

This clone was observed a handful of times. The chain joins TRBV10-1 to TRBJ2-1; weak D call: TRBD1 (6 bases). The CDR3 is made up of 14 amino acids. Trimming removed 5 bases at V and 0 bases at J, with 8 bases between. Germline values: CDR1 WNHNN, CDR2 SYGVQD (reference sequence). CDR3 region: CASSLRGSYNEQFF. CDR3 in DNA: TGCGCCAGCAGTCTCAGGGGCTCCTACAATGAGCAGTTCTTC.

The V and J genes are TRBV19 and TRBJ1-1, with no clear D. Germline CDR1 and CDR2: LNHDA and SQIVND (reference sequence). The CDR3 covers 12 residues. Trimming removed 7 bases at V and 5 bases at J, with 11 bases between. For the CDR3, the DNA is TGTGCCAGTACGTTGCGGGGAACTGAAGCTTTCTTT. Translated: CASTLRGTEAFF.

The CDR3 region is CASSDWRGLPSAEAFF. The CDR3 DNA sequence: TGTGCCAGCAGTGATTGGCGGGGGCTTCCTTCGGCTGAAGCTTTCTTT. The J gene is TRBJ1-1, the V gene TRBV2, with D possibly being TRBD1 (6 bases). Per the germline V gene, CDR1 is SNHLY and CDR2 is FYNNEI. The length of the CDR3 is 16 residues. V was trimmed by 3 bases and J by 6 bases, leaving 20 bases between them.

The V and J genes are TRBV5-1 and TRBJ2-1; 9 bases map to TRBD2. Germline assignment: CDR1 SGHRS and CDR2 YFSETQ. The CDR3 has 16 residues. Germline trimming cut 1 base from V and 4 bases from J; bases unmatched to any gene: 6. As DNA, the CDR3 is TGCGCCAGCAGCTTGTTAGCTAGCGGGGTTTACAATGAGCAGTTCTTC. It codes for CASSLLASGVYNEQFF.

This clone appeared once. The chain couples TRBV15 to TRBJ2-1; 9 positions match TRBD2. The CDR3 is 17 residues long. With 0 bases clipped from V and 4 bases from J, the junction kept 7 bases outside the gene matches. Germline values: CDR1 LNHNV, CDR2 YYDKDF (reference sequence). The CDR3 nucleotides read TGTGCCACCAGCAGAGAGGTGGCGGGGGGGCGTTACAATGAGCAGTTCTTC. Its protein product is CATSREVAGGRYNEQFF.

This clone occurred a few times. The CDR3: CASSLLADTQYF. The CDR3 DNA sequence: TGTGCCAGCAGCCTTCTCGCAGATACGCAGTATTTT. This chain connects TRBV7-2 to TRBJ2-3; D remains ambiguous. Germline values: CDR1 SGHTA, CDR2 FQGNSA. This CDR3 has 12 amino acids. V was pared by 5 bases and J by 4 bases, with 7 bases between.

This clone was found a few times. The chain has TRBV13 and TRBJ2-3; the match to TRBD2 covers 8 bases. The CDR3 covers 20 residues. The germline V gene encodes CDR1 PRHDT and CDR2 FYEKMQ (reference sequence). V was pared by 0 bases and J by 0 bases, with 14 bases of the junction left unmatched. CDR3 DNA sequence: TGTGCCAGCAGCTTAGGCCTCCTTCCCGGACTAGCCTATAGCACAGATACGCAGTATTTT. Translated: CASSLGLLPGLAYSTDTQYF. Full variable domain (outside the CDR3, taken from reference TRBV13 and TRBJ2-3): AAGVIQSPRHLIKEKRETATLKCYPIPRHDTVYWYQQGPGQDPQFLISFYEKMQSDKGSIPDRFSAQQFSDYHSELNMSSLELGDSALYFCASSLGLLPGLAYSTDTQYFGPGTRLTVL.

The J gene is TRBJ1-6, the V gene TRBV27; TRBD1 is a possible D gene (5 bases). The CDR3 sequence is 15 residues long. V lost 4 bases and J 1 base, leaving 8 bases between the germline ends. The germline V gene has CDR1 MNHEY and CDR2 SMNVEV (reference sequence). The CDR3 spells CASSWGDSYNSPLHF. The CDR3 nucleotides read TGTGCCAGCAGTTGGGGGGATTCCTATAATTCACCCCTCCACTTT.

The rearrangement joins TRBV12-3 or TRBV12-4 to TRBJ1-3; D call uncertain. V was pared by 6 bases and J by 7 bases, with 7 bases between. CDR3 length equals 11 residues. The CDR3 region is CASSQRNTIYF. CDR3 DNA: TGTGCCAGCAGCCAGAGGAACACCATATATTTT.

This CDR3 reads CASSRNPVDYDYGYTF. Written as DNA, the CDR3 is TGTGCCAGCAGCCGAAACCCCGTAGATTACGACTATGGCTACACCTTC. The chain joins TRBV28 to TRBJ1-2, with D hard to call. CDR3 length: 16 amino acids. Trimming stripped 6 bases from V and 3 bases from J, with 20 bases between. The germline gives CDR1 MDHEN, CDR2 SYDVKM.

The V call is TRBV5-1, the J call TRBJ1-4, with 9 bases that match TRBD1. The CDR3 consists of 13 residues. Germline trimming cut 5 bases from V and 8 bases from J; bases unmatched to any gene: 4. The germline V gene has CDR1 SGHRS and CDR2 YFSETQ. Here the CDR3 reads CASRRTGAEKLFF. The CDR3 nucleotides are TGCGCCAGCAGGAGGACAGGGGCCGAAAAACTGTTTTTT.

The chain carries TRBV19 and TRBJ1-2, with D hard to call. The germline V gene has CDR1 LNHDA and CDR2 SQIVND (reference sequence). The CDR3 totals 12 residues. Trimming pared 3 bases from V and 4 bases from J, leaving 6 bases between. CDR3 in amino acids: CASSIMSYGYTF. In DNA form, the CDR3 reads TGTGCCAGTAGTATCATGAGCTATGGCTACACCTTC.

V and J are TRBV4-2 and TRBJ1-2; tentative D call: TRBD1 (6 bases). CDR3 length: 16 residues. Germline loops: CDR1 LGHNA, CDR2 YNFKEQ. Trimming removed 0 bases from V and 1 base from J, with 12 bases in between. The CDR3 coding sequence is TGTGCCAGCAGCCAAGAGGGAGGGGGAGGTAACTATGGCTACACCTTC. Its translation: CASSQEGGGGNYGYTF.

This chain joins TRBV5-6 and TRBJ2-5, with D perhaps matching TRBD2 (5 bases). Germline V lookup: CDR1 SGHDT, CDR2 YYEEEE. The CDR3 totals 12 residues. V lost 5 bases, J lost 4 bases, and 9 bases lay in between. Here the CDR3 DNA reads TGTGCCAGCAGGGGGAGAGGAGAGACCCAGTACTTC. Amino acid sequence: CASRGRGETQYF.

The rearrangement links TRBV5-1 to TRBJ1-4; the match to TRBD1 covers 10 bases. CDR3 length: 14 residues. CDR1 SGHRS and CDR2 YFSETQ come from the germline V gene. Trimming removed 6 bases from V and 14 bases from J; junction bases left unmatched: 13. CDR3 coding DNA: TGCGCCAGCAAAACTGGGACAGGGGCCCTAGGGCTGTTTTTT. This encodes CASKTGTGALGLFF.

The chain combines TRBV5-1 with TRBJ2-5; TRBD2 is a possible D gene (6 bases). The ends were cut back, 4 bases at V and 2 bases at J, with 12 bases in the middle. The CDR3 extends over 14 amino acids. Per germline, CDR1 SGHRS and CDR2 YFSETQ. The CDR3 reads CASSPGGVQETQYF. For the CDR3, the DNA is TGCGCCAGCAGCCCTGGCGGGGTTCAAGAGACCCAGTACTTC.

The chain combines TRBV18 with TRBJ1-1; TRBD1 matches at 10 bases. With 3 bases clipped from V and 4 bases from J, the junction kept 2 bases outside the gene matches. Germline CDR1 reads KGHSH; CDR2 reads LQKENI. The CDR3 contains 14 residues. In DNA form, the CDR3 reads TGTGCCAGCTCACCCCGGGACAGGGGCACTGAAGCTTTCTTT. Translating it yields CASSPRDRGTEAFF.

The chain is built from TRBV27 and TRBJ2-7; 9 positions agree with TRBD1. This CDR3 spans 17 amino acids. V dropped 4 bases and J dropped 1; count of bases not matched to a gene: 11. Germline assignment: CDR1 MNHEY and CDR2 SMNVEV (reference sequence). The CDR3 sequence is CASSSESIQGASYEQYF. The CDR3 nucleotides are TGTGCCAGCAGTTCCGAATCGATACAGGGGGCTTCCTACGAGCAGTACTTC.

This rearrangement joins TRBV19 to TRBJ1-1; D is possibly TRBD1 (5 bases). This CDR3 has 15 amino acids. With 0 bases removed from V and 4 bases from J, the gap between germline ends came to 12 bases. Germline values: CDR1 LNHDA, CDR2 SQIVND (reference sequence). The CDR3 spells CASSIDAGWATEAFF. CDR3 DNA sequence: TGTGCCAGTAGTATAGATGCAGGGTGGGCCACTGAAGCTTTCTTT.

V is TRBV10-3 and J is TRBJ2-3; D gene uncertain. Between the trimmed V and J ends, which lost 8 bases and 0 bases, there was a span of 9 bases. Per the germline V gene, CDR1 is ENHRY and CDR2 is SYGVKD. The CDR3 runs 13 residues. The CDR3 coding sequence is TGTGCCATCGCTCAGACTAGCACAGATACGCAGTATTTT. It is translated as CAIAQTSTDTQYF.

The rearrangement uses TRBV29-1 and TRBJ1-1; D might be TRBD1 (5 bases). Between the trimmed V and J ends, which lost 4 bases and 1 base, there was a span of 10 bases. Germline assignment: CDR1 SQVTM and CDR2 ANQGSEA. CDR3 length: 13 residues. DNA of the CDR3: TGCAGCGTTGTGGGTCAGGGGAACACTGAAGCTTTCTTT. Encoded protein: CSVVGQGNTEAFF.

The chain joins TRBV19 to TRBJ1-1, with D possibly TRBD1 on 5 matching bases. Germline lookup yields CDR1 LNHDA and CDR2 SQIVND (reference sequence). The CDR3 runs 14 residues. V lost 5 bases and J lost 5, with 15 bases in between. In nucleotides, the CDR3 is TGTGCCAGTAGTCTGGTTGGGGCCGGGACTGAAGCTTTCTTT. Amino acid sequence: CASSLVGAGTEAFF.

The gene calls are TRBV6-6 and TRBJ1-2; D unresolved. Per germline, CDR1 MNHNY and CDR2 SVGAGI (reference sequence). The CDR3 has 16 amino acids. Between the trimmed V and J ends, which lost 6 bases and 4 bases, there was a span of 21 bases. DNA for the CDR3: TGTGCCAGCAGCTTACTAAAGGTCGGGGTTACCTATGGCTACACCTTC. This gives the protein CASSLLKVGVTYGYTF.

Only one count was recorded for this clone. The V and J genes are TRBV7-6 and TRBJ1-1; D is uncertain. CDR1 is SGHVS and CDR2 is FNYEAQ in the germline V gene. V was shortened by 5 bases and J by 6 bases, with 19 bases between the two germline ends. The CDR3 extends over 15 amino acids. The CDR3 coding sequence is TGTGCCAGCAGCCCCCGGGAAGGTCGCTTTTCTGAAGCTTTCTTT. Protein product: CASSPREGRFSEAFF.

The CDR3 DNA reads as TGTGCCAGCAGCCATAAAGGTTTCGTACAGGGAAGGGCTTTCTTT. It is translated as CASSHKGFVQGRAFF. The J gene is TRBJ1-1, the V gene TRBV11-1, with a weak D call TRBD1 (6 bases). The CDR3 consists of 15 residues. V lost 5 bases and J 11 bases, leaving 24 bases between the germline ends. Germline values: CDR1 SGHAT, CDR2 FQDESV (reference sequence).

The chain carries TRBV12-2 and TRBJ1-1; the listed D gene, TRBD1, was not tested against the DNA. TRBV12-2 is a known pseudogene. The CDR3 has 18 amino acids. CDR3: CASRLEGSSDRGQTEAFF. The CDR3 DNA is TGTGCAAGTCGCTTAGAAGGGTCATCGGACAGGGGGCAAACTGAAGCTTTCTTT.

With regard to this clone: The same CDR3 arises from other DNA sequences in this sample as well. The chain uses TRBV6-5 and TRBJ1-4, with 9 bases identical to TRBD1. V was clipped by 6 bases and J by 8 bases; unmatched bases: 4. The CDR3 has 13 residues. Germline lookup yields CDR1 MNHEY and CDR2 SVGAGI. The CDR3 nucleotides read TGTGCCAGCAGCCGGGACAGGGACGAAAAACTGTTTTTT. Translating gives CASSRDRDEKLFF.

The chain recombines TRBV5-6 with TRBJ1-4; 7 bases agree with TRBD1. The CDR3 runs 15 residues. CDR1 and CDR2 (germline): SGHDT, YYEEEE. J lost 8 bases, V lost 3 bases, and 10 bases had no gene match. The CDR3 nucleotides read TGTGCCAGCAGCTCGCAGGGGGGACTCGTCGAAAAACTGTTTTTT. Its translation is CASSSQGGLVEKLFF.